This T cell receptor (beta chain) is from a study of T cell responses to AZD1222 COVID-19 vaccine. For the study at large: Researchers grouped second doses given at about 4 or about 12 weeks into one pool. Findings and limits, study-wide: It should be noted that donors were predominantly white British and more often female, and clonal diversity was possibly underestimated. Among AZD1222 vaccinees, only six were seropositive at baseline.

A note on this clone: Its target is not known.

Generated by immunoSEQ multiplex PCR, the TCRdb table keeps only in-frame clones and is missing some. The sample has 130,000 or so clones, 90% to 95% seen once. This CDR3 is 11 amino acids long. V was shortened by 8 bases and J by 4 bases, with 9 bases between the two germline ends. Germline V lookup: CDR1 MDHEN, CDR2 SYDVKM. The chain is built from TRBV28 and TRBJ2-7; unclear D gene. The receptor was derived from an adult in good health. The specimen comprised peripheral blood, sampled on day 0 of AZD1222 vaccination. CDR3 sequence: CASGQFYEQYF. In DNA, the CDR3 is TGTGCCAGCGGGCAGTTTTACGAGCAGTACTTC.